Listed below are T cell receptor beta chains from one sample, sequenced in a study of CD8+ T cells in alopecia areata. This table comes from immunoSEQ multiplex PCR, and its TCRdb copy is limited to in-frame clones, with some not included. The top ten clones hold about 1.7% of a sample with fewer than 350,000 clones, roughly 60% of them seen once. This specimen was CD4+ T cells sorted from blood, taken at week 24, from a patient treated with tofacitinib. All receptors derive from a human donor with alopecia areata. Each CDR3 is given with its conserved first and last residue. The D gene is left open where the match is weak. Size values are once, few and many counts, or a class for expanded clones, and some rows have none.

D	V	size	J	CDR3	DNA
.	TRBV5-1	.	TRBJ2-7	CASSLEQGAYEQYF	TGCGCCAGCAGCTTGGAACAGGGCGCCTACGAGCAGTACTTC
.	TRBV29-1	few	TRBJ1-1	CSVAGWNTEAFF	TGCAGCGTTGCCGGGTGGAACACTGAAGCTTTCTTT
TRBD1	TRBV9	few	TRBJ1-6	CASSVGQGGSPLHF	TGTGCCAGCAGCGTAGGACAGGGAGGTTCACCCCTCCACTTT
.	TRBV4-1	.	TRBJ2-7	CASSPSGPISYEQYF	TGCGCCAGCAGCCCTTCCGGCCCAATCTCCTACGAGCAGTACTTC
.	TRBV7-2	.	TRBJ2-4	CASSPRPSGNIQYF	TGTGCCAGCAGCCCTAGACCCTCCGGAAACATTCAGTACTTC
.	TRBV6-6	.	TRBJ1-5	CASSKGRLGQPQHF	TGTGCCAGCAGTAAAGGGAGGTTAGGACAGCCCCAGCATTTT
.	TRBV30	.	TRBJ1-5	CAWSGGGDQPQHF	TGTGCCTGGAGTGGGGGGGGCGATCAGCCCCAGCATTTT
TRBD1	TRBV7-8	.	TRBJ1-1	CASSPARTGKNTEAFF	TGTGCCAGCAGCCCAGCTCGGACAGGGAAGAACACTGAAGCTTTCTTT
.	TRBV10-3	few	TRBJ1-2	CAISEPTLSYYGYTF	TGTGCCATCAGTGAGCCTACACTCTCCTACTATGGCTACACCTTC
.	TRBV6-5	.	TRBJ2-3	CASSYGGSDTQYF	TGTGCCAGCAGTTATGGAGGGTCAGATACGCAGTATTTT
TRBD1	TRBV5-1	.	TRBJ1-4	CASSTGTGNEKLFF	TGCGCCAGCAGCACCGGGACAGGGAATGAAAAACTGTTTTTT
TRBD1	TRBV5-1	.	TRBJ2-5	CASSLGQGVETQYF	TGCGCCAGCAGCTTAGGGCAGGGGGTAGAGACCCAGTACTTC
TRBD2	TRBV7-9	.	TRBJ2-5	CASSPSGAKGTQYF	TGTGCCAGCAGCCCTAGCGGGGCCAAGGGGACCCAGTACTTC
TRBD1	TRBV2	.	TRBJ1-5	CASSLGQGRQPQHF	TGTGCCAGCAGCCTCGGACAGGGGAGACAGCCCCAGCATTTT
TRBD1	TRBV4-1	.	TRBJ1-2	CASSQDNGQGVGGYTF	TGCGCCAGCAGCCAAGATAACGGACAGGGGGTGGGAGGCTACACCTTC
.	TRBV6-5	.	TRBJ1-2	CASSATGKWGGYTF	TGTGCCAGCAGTGCTACAGGGAAGTGGGGTGGCTACACCTTC
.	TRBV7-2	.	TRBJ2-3	CARGRPADTQYF	TGTGCCAGGGGACGGCCCGCAGATACGCAGTATTTT
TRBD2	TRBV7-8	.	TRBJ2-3	CASSPYGGVSTDTQYF	TGTGCCAGCAGCCCCTATGGGGGGGTGAGCACAGATACGCAGTATTTT
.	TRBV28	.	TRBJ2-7	CASSQGSYEQYF	TGTGCCAGCAGTCAGGGGTCCTACGAGCAGTACTTC
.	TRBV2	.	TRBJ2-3	CASRTGVITDTQYF	TGTGCCAGCAGGACGGGGGTTATCACAGATACGCAGTATTTT
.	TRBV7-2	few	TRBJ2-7	CASSLKFLGLTVNYEQYF	TGTGCCAGCAGTCTAAAATTCCTGGGACTCACGGTCAACTACGAGCAGTACTTC
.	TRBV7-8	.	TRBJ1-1	CASSSLSQGTEAFF	TGTGCCAGCAGCTCATTATCCCAGGGCACTGAAGCTTTCTTT